This TCR beta chain was captured in a study of beta chain features in type 1 diabetes. Overall study context: Age, gender and cell yields were similar between patients and healthy donors. The number of sorted cells examined across all samples was roughly 100,000,000. General study results and limits: A potential influence of HLA type upon TCRB rearrangement remained unresolved herein.

This clone came up a few times. The antigen remains unidentified. Purity of each sorted population was above 95%. Trimming shortened V by 2 bases and J by 5 bases, and 11 bases separated the two germline ends. Germline assignment: CDR1 SGHNT and CDR2 YYREEE (reference sequence). This CDR3 has 13 residues. All of the isolated RNA was reverse transcribed, so expressed TCRB transcripts were sequenced. Libraries were prepared by immunoSEQ multiplex PCR; TCRdb keeps only in-frame clonotypes and omits some of them. The sample records 250,000 to 350,000 clones, about 14% being singletons. The clonotype comes from a man younger than 45 in good health. This sequence joins TRBV5-4 and TRBJ2-7; D may match TRBD1 or TRBD2 (5 bases each). The specimen was central memory CD4+ T cells from blood. The chain's CDR3 is CASSLVRGDEQYF. The DNA for the CDR3 is TGTGCCAGCAGCTTAGTTCGGGGCGACGAGCAGTACTTC.